The rows below give T cell receptor beta chains drawn from one sample of a study of blood T cell repertoires in COVID-19. The method was immunoSEQ multiplex PCR; TCRdb's version includes in-frame clones alone and lacks a portion of them. The sample has roughly 230,000 clones; almost 90% are singletons. The material sequenced was peripheral blood. The source is an older woman with COVID-19, enrolled during active disease. The CDR3 runs from the conserved cysteine through the conserved F or W. The D gene is left open where the match is weak. Rows may omit the clone size; those that give it use once, few, many or a size class.

d_call j_call clone_size v_call cdr3_nt cdr3_aa
- TRBJ2-3 - TRBV5-6 TGTGCCAGCAGCTTGAGCGGGTTCACAGATACGCAGTATTTT CASSLSGFTDTQYF
- TRBJ1-1 - TRBV19 TGTGCCAGTAGTATAGCCGGGTTAAACACTGAAGCTTTCTTT CASSIAGLNTEAFF
- TRBJ1-1 - TRBV6-5 TGTGCCAGCAGTTACTCGTTGGGGGGGGGCACTGAAGCTTTCTTT CASSYSLGGGTEAFF
- TRBJ1-3 - TRBV7-8 TGTGCCAGCAGCTTAGCGCCAGGGCCAGGAAACACCATATATTTT CASSLAPGPGNTIYF
- TRBJ1-1 - TRBV18 TGTGCCAGCTCACTTGACAGGTTGGCTGAAGCTTTCTTT CASSLDRLAEAFF
- TRBJ2-7 few TRBV7-8 TGTGCCAGCTCCTTAGGTAGATTCACCTACGAGCAGTACTTC CASSLGRFTYEQYF
- TRBJ1-5 - TRBV7-3 TGTGCCAGCAGCCCCCGTATCTCTAGCAATCAGCCCCAGCATTTT CASSPRISSNQPQHF
TRBD1 TRBJ2-3 once TRBV19 TGTGCCAGTAGTTGGAACAGGGGAACAGATACGCAGTATTTT CASSWNRGTDTQYF
- TRBJ1-1 - TRBV10-2 TGCGCCAGCAGTGCTCAGGGTGGAACTGAAGCTTTCTTT CASSAQGGTEAFF
TRBD1 TRBJ1-1 - TRBV7-2 TGTGCCAGCAGCCCAAGACAGGGGATGAACACTGAAGCTTTCTTT CASSPRQGMNTEAFF
- TRBJ2-1 - TRBV12-5 TGTGCTAGTGGTTCTGGTGGGGCAGCGTACAATGAGCAGTTCTTC CASGSGGAAYNEQFF
- TRBJ2-1 - TRBV2 TGTGCCAGCAGTGATGCTTGGGGGCGCCCCCACAATGAGCAGTTCTTC CASSDAWGRPHNEQFF
- TRBJ2-7 - TRBV12-3/TRBV12-4 TGTGCCAGCAGCTTCGGATCGCCGGGCGAGCAGTACTTC CASSFGSPGEQYF
- TRBJ1-3 - TRBV5-6 TGTGCCAGCAGCCTCACCTCAGCGAGCTCTGGAAACACCATATATTTT CASSLTSASSGNTIYF
- TRBJ1-5 - TRBV6-5 TGTGCCAGCAGAACGGCGGGGTTTAACCAGCCCCAGCATTTT CASRTAGFNQPQHF
- TRBJ1-2 - TRBV15 TGTGCCACCAGCACGAGAGGGAGTAACTATGGCTACACCTTC CATSTRGSNYGYTF
TRBD1 TRBJ1-1 - TRBV3-1/TRBV3-2 TGTGCCAGCAGCCAAGATTTAACAGGGGGCTATAACACTGAAGCTTTCTTT CASSQDLTGGYNTEAFF
TRBD1 TRBJ1-2 once TRBV19 TGTGCCAGTACTACTGGGACAGGGCACTATGGCTACACCTTC CASTTGTGHYGYTF
- TRBJ1-2 - TRBV9 TGTGCCAGCAGAGGTTTTCAGCGGAGCTATGGCTACACCTTC CASRGFQRSYGYTF
- TRBJ2-7 - TRBV30 TGTGCCTGGAGTGTGGGCAGCATTAGTGAGCAGTACTTC CAWSVGSISEQYF
- TRBJ1-3 - TRBV18 TGTGCCAGCTCGCAGATACAGAGTTTGGGTGGAAACACCATATATTTT CASSQIQSLGGNTIYF
- TRBJ2-5 - TRBV3-1/TRBV3-2 TGTGCCAGCAGCCAATACAGCCAAGAGACCCAGTACTTC CASSQYSQETQYF
TRBD1 TRBJ1-5 - TRBV6-6 TGTGCCACTAGACAGGGGGATCAGCCCCAGCATTTT CATRQGDQPQHF
TRBD2 TRBJ2-1 - TRBV27 TGTGCCAGCAGTTTACGCTGGCGGGGGGACCAACTCTCCTACAATGAGCAGTTCTTC CASSLRWRGDQLSYNEQFF
- TRBJ2-1 once TRBV27 TGTGCCAGCAGTTTACCCCCAGGGCAGCAGTTCTTC CASSLPPGQQFF
- TRBJ2-2 - TRBV5-5 TGTGCCAGCAGCCTCAGGGAAACCGGGGAGCTGTTTTTT CASSLRETGELFF
- TRBJ1-1 - TRBV24-1 TGTGCCACCAGTGAACTCCCACCCGGGTGGACTGAAGCTTTCTTT CATSELPPGWTEAFF
- TRBJ1-1 - TRBV6-2/TRBV6-3 TGTGCCAGCAGTTACTCGATGACAGGTTACACTGAAGCTTTCTTT CASSYSMTGYTEAFF
- TRBJ2-5 - TRBV4-2 TGTGCCAGCAGCCAAGACTTAGAGACCCAGTACTTC CASSQDLETQYF
- TRBJ1-1 - TRBV6-6 TGTGCCAGCAGTCCCACCAGGACACCTAACACTGAAGCTTTCTTT CASSPTRTPNTEAFF
- TRBJ1-1 - TRBV7-9 TGTGCCAGCAGCGCCCTAAGGGGACTCCCGCTGGGAGCTTTCTTT CASSALRGLPLGAFF
- TRBJ1-1 - TRBV29-1 TGCAGCGTTAATACGGGCCGAGGGGGAACTGAAGCTTTCTTT CSVNTGRGGTEAFF
TRBD1 TRBJ1-1 - TRBV2 TGTGCCAGCACCCGGGACAGGGATTCGAACACTGAAGCTTTCTTT CASTRDRDSNTEAFF
- TRBJ1-6 - TRBV10-3 TGTGCCATCAGGCCTACCGGGAGCACCGGGGAGAATAATTCACCCCTCCACTTT CAIRPTGSTGENNSPLHF
- TRBJ1-2 - TRBV4-3 TGCGCCAGCAGCCAAATGGCAGCCCAAGCGGGTGGCTACACCTTC CASSQMAAQAGGYTF
TRBD2 TRBJ2-7 once TRBV6-2/TRBV6-3 TGTGCCAGCAGTTCCGGGACTAGCGGGGGCTACGAGCAGTACTTC CASSSGTSGGYEQYF
TRBD1 TRBJ2-2 - TRBV10-3 TGTGCCATCAGTGACCGGGACAGGGCGGGGGAGCTGTTTTTT CAISDRDRAGELFF
TRBD1 TRBJ2-7 - TRBV7-2 TGTGCCAGCAGCCCCATGCGACAGGGGGCCTCCTACGAGCAGTACTTC CASSPMRQGASYEQYF
- TRBJ1-2 - TRBV6-5 TGTGCCAGCAGTCCGGGACTCTATGGCTACACCTTC CASSPGLYGYTF
- TRBJ1-2 - TRBV6-2/TRBV6-3 TGTGCCAGCAGTTACCCCGGACAGAGGCCTAACTATGGCTACACCTTC CASSYPGQRPNYGYTF
- TRBJ1-2 - TRBV7-8 TGTGCCAGCAGCCCGCCGGGACTCAGGGTCTATGGCTACACCTTC CASSPPGLRVYGYTF
TRBD2 TRBJ2-6 - TRBV7-6 TGTGCCAGCAGCTTAGAGGGAGGGAAGGGTACCGGGGCCAACGTCCTGACTTTC CASSLEGGKGTGANVLTF
TRBD1 TRBJ1-1 - TRBV7-3 TGTGCCAGCAGCTTAGACAGGGTGGCCGAAGCTTTCTTT CASSLDRVAEAFF
- TRBJ2-7 - TRBV5-3 TGTGCCAGAAGCCGAAATCCTGGTGGGGGCACGGGGTCCTACGAGCAGTACTTC CARSRNPGGGTGSYEQYF
- TRBJ2-3 - TRBV19 TGTGCCAGTAAGGTGCAGGGGTCCGATACGCAGTATTTT CASKVQGSDTQYF